The TCR beta chain described here comes from a study of blood T cells in healthy people across ages (dated by TCRdb to the mid-2010s). General notes on the study: In model experiments, roughly one uniquely barcoded TCR beta cDNA molecule per two T cells was captured by template switching. Donors of different ages were randomly distributed across sequencing lanes to avoid experimental bias. The donors were split into four age groups: young (average 16 years), middle-aged (about 40), aged (over 55) and long-lived (over 75). Age-related changes in TCR beta repertoire diversity were measured in the study by deep sequencing normalized with unique cDNA molecular identifiers. Using the same blood draw, the study looked at two additional independent replicas of 1 million unique cDNA reads for two donors, one aged 18 to 30 and the other aged 80 or older. Overall study outcomes, separate from this receptor: The percentage of naive T cells measured by flow cytometry correlated strongly with observed TCR beta diversity. Observed TCR beta diversity per million T cells fell roughly linearly with age, and a significant reduction was already apparent by age roughly 40. Since profiling was done on bulk unsorted PBMCs, naive and antigen-experienced compartments could not be conclusively compared. Donor CMV infection status was unknown, potentially confounding age-related changes in expanded clonotypes. Compared with the aged group, the long-lived group had more naive CD4+ T cells, fewer expanded clones and increased TCR diversity, suggesting age selection. Estimates of total diversity from one million sequenced T cells were regarded as lower bounds and underestimates.

Donors were 40 or so systemically healthy Caucasian individuals from Russia aged roughly 6 to 95 years. Around 10 milliliters of peripheral blood were collected from each donor into EDTA-treated Vacutainer tubes. Ficoll-Paque density-gradient centrifugation was used to isolate PBMCs, with at least 6.5 million per sample. Trizol reagent was used to extract total RNA from the PBMCs, yielding at least 5.5 micrograms per sample. For every donor, an aliquot of PBMCs went through flow cytometry to measure the percentages of naive CD45RAhigh/CD27high T cells. Libraries were constructed by 5' RACE. Sequencing was carried out with an Illumina HiSeq 2500. A second roughly 7 to 11 cycle PCR used a sample-barcoded 5' primer and a J-beta primer mix. A unique molecular identifier was introduced onto each TCR beta cDNA molecule by a template-switch 5' adaptor carrying 12 random nucleotides. Each sample yielded at least 2.5 million CDR3-containing paired-end reads. First-strand cDNA was synthesized from all RNA with the Mint cDNA synthesis kit, primed by a TRBC-specific oligonucleotide. After uracil-DNA glycosylase treatment, a first 18-cycle PCR used universal primers M1SS and BC2_uni_R on all cDNA. Regarding the original processing steps: For normalization, 1 million high-quality reads, each with a distinct molecular identifier, were randomly selected from each sample. Instead of being binned into consensus sequences, reads with shared molecular identifiers were discarded. MiTCR, set to a Q25 quality threshold and the strictest error-elimination algorithm, was used for CDR3 identification, clonotype clustering and error correction. Lower-bound total TCR beta diversity was estimated with a nonparametric unseen species model using Euler transformation. Using fastp at Q25 and MiXCR, TCRdb reprocessed the public reads and kept productive beta chains. When rows share a CDR3 protein, they turn into one entry using the most common DNA and genes. For this entry, the V and J calls and clone size follow TCRdb and not the study's own pipeline. This sample gives under 950,000 distinct CDR3 sequences in total; around a fifth of them show up just once. The leading ten clones occupy about 22% of the sample.

Measured from the cysteine to the phenylalanine, the CDR3 is 16 residues long. CDR3 DNA is the only sequence kept; it has 48 bases, read in frame from the first base. Germline trimming: 1 base from V, 3 bases from J; junction bases outside gene matches: 6. CDR1 and CDR2, per the germline V gene (reference sequence), are LGHDT and YNNKEL. This clonotype came up a few times. The antigen it binds to is not known. Base quality data are lacking; no much larger clone is found one base away. Recombination joined TRBV3-1 with TRBJ2-1; a stretch of 7 junction bases matches TRBD2. This sequence originates from a man between 65 and 79 years old in good health. The sequencing sample was made of blood. The bases are TGTGCCAGCAGCCAAGGTCTAGCGGCCAACTACAATGAGCAGTTCTTC. Its protein is CASSQGLAANYNEQFF.